The source of this TCR beta chain is a study of cytomegalovirus exposure and HLA in healthy donors. Study observations and caveats: Clonal expansion, a later analysis showed, was greater in HLA-associated TCR beta chains than in equally common others. It was fewer than 200 TCR beta chains that were listed as cytomegalovirus-associated.

Amplification used 60 Vbeta primers and 13 Jbeta primers. TCRdb's copy holds only in-frame clones and misses some; the assay was immunoSEQ multiplex PCR. The profile covers roughly 80,000 clones, with more than 60% appearing a single time and around an eighth taken by the ten largest. The CDR3 extends over 13 amino acids. V dropped 7 bases and J dropped 6; count of bases not matched to a gene: 7. Germline V gene sequence: CDR1 WNHNN, CDR2 SYGVQD (reference sequence). Regarding this clone: Its cognate antigen is unknown.

The sample was PBMCs. J is TRBJ2-3 and V is TRBV10-1; 7 bases agree with TRBD1. This TCR came from a male donor in good health and CMV-seropositive. The CDR3 region is CASKKKTGDTQYF. The CDR3 DNA follows: TGCGCCAGCAAAAAAAAGACAGGGGATACGCAGTATTTT.